This T cell receptor beta chain was identified in a study of blood T cell repertoires in COVID-19. TCRdb's copy holds only in-frame clones and misses some; the assay was immunoSEQ multiplex PCR. The profile covers about 180,000 clones, with 89% appearing a single time and about 2.2% taken by the ten largest. Trimming stripped 4 bases from V and 2 bases from J, with 3 bases between. Germline CDR1 is SGHKS and CDR2 is YYEKEE (reference sequence). The length of the CDR3 is 12 residues. The sequenced material came from PBMCs or T cells enriched from blood (not recorded which). This receptor was obtained from a woman aged 40 to 50 with acute COVID-19. V is TRBV5-5 and J is TRBJ2-2; D gene unclear. The CDR3 bases are TGTGCCAGCAGCCTCAACACCGGGGAGCTGTTTTTT. It encodes CASSLNTGELFF.